Included here is one TCR beta chain sequence, with context. What it binds is unknown. The data were taken from a study of long-term antiretroviral therapy in people with HIV. Study observations and caveats: The study found that diversity rose after ART but stayed below transplant donor controls. Dominance of pre-ART expanded clones persisted, fluctuating and often declining after ART.

The CDR3 consists of 14 residues. Germline values: CDR1 SGHRS, CDR2 YFSETQ. V lost 0 bases to trimming and J lost 2 bases, with 9 bases between them. Sequencing used immunoSEQ v3.0 at survey level. Some clones are missing from TCRdb's copy, which holds only in-frame ones; the method was immunoSEQ multiplex PCR. The sample consists of about 4,800 clones, roughly 91% of them appearing once. Every participant gave one or more pre-ART and two or more post-ART PBMC samples. In each sample, about 0.95-11 million cryopreserved PBMC were present before DNA extraction. This receptor was identified in a woman aged 45-65 years with HIV. The sample in question was unsorted PBMCs, obtained 1.3 years after starting antiretroviral therapy. The chain is built from TRBV5-1 and TRBJ2-7; maybe TRBD2 (5 bases). CDR3: CASSLGGPPYEQYF. DNA for the CDR3: TGCGCCAGCAGCTTGGGAGGGCCCCCCTACGAGCAGTACTTC.